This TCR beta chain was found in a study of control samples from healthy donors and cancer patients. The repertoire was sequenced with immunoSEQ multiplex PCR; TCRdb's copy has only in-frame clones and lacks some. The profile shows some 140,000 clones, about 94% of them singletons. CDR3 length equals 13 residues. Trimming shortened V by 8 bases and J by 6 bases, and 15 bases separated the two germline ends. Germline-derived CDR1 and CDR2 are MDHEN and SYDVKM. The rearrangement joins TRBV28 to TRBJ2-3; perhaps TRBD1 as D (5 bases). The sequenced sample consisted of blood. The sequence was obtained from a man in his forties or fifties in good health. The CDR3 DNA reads TGTGCCAGCGGAACCAGGGCCTGGGATACGCAGTATTTT. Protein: CASGTRAWDTQYF.